Each of the 15 T cell receptor beta chains below was sequenced from the same sample in a study of metastatic and nonmetastatic thyroid tumors (dated by TCRdb to the early 2020s). Library preparation employed PCR. These reads were obtained on an Illumina HiSeq 4000. TCRdb reprocessed the public reads (quality trimming at Q25 with fastp, clone calling with MiXCR) and kept in-frame beta chains. Within this sample are 6,800 or so clones, with around 34% of them counted one time only. 35% to 40% of the sample is taken by the ten largest. None of the patients had been given any treatment before thyroid surgery. The specimen sequenced was adjacent normal tissue. These receptors were obtained from a female donor with papillary thyroid cancer or a benign thyroid nodule (not recorded which). Some clones in this sample may be carry-over from other donors' samples.

This clone has more than one count but fewer than ten. The chain recombines TRBV7-8 with TRBJ1-6, with 9 bases lining up with TRBD1. CDR3 length: 15 residues. The junction had 9 bases not matched to a gene; V was cut back by 5 bases and J by 10 bases. Germline V gene data show CDR1 as SGHVS and CDR2 as FQNEAQ. The CDR3: CASSPLRDRASPLHF. The CDR3 bases are TGTGCCAGCAGCCCCCTCCGGGACAGGGCATCACCCCTCCACTTT.

The chain combines TRBV20-1 with TRBJ2-7, with D perhaps matching TRBD1 or TRBD2 (6 bases each). The V gene lost 3 bases and the J gene lost 3 bases, with 9 bases spanning the gap. The CDR3 has 12 residues. Germline CDR1 DFQATT, CDR2 SNEGSKA (reference sequence). CDR3 bases: TGCAGTGCTAGGAGGGGGGACTACGAGCAGTACTTC. This gives the protein CSARRGDYEQYF.

This clone turned up a few times. V usage is TRBV28 and J usage is TRBJ2-6; weak D call: TRBD1 (6 bases). Trimming pared 6 bases from V and 3 bases from J, leaving 9 bases between. There are 14 residues in the CDR3. Germline CDR1 and CDR2: MDHEN and SYDVKM. CDR3 sequence reads: CASRQGVGANVLTF. The CDR3 DNA reads TGTGCCAGCAGACAGGGCGTTGGGGCCAACGTCCTGACTTTC.

In its sample, this clone is large. This sequence joins TRBV6-2 or TRBV6-3 and TRBJ2-7; D is unclear. The CDR3 is 14 amino acids. CDR1 and CDR2 (germline): MNHEY, SVGEGT. The germline V and J ends were trimmed by 6 bases and 4 bases, with 16 bases remaining between them. The CDR3 loop is CASSSRLNMYEQYF. CDR3 coding DNA: TGTGCCAGCAGCTCTAGATTAAATATGTACGAGCAGTACTTC.

In its sample, this clone was seen a few times. The chain is built from TRBV6-1 and TRBJ2-3; 13 bases map to TRBD2. V was clipped by 5 bases and J by 6 bases; unmatched bases: 5. CDR1 is MNHNS, CDR2 SASEGT, per germline. CDR3 size: 15 residues. The CDR3, as DNA: TGTGCCAGCAGTTCGACTAGCGGGGGGTCGGATACGCAGTATTTT. Translating gives CASSSTSGGSDTQYF.

The chain employs TRBV6-1 and TRBJ1-2; no firm D call. With 7 bases removed from V and 3 bases from J, the gap between germline ends came to 18 bases. The CDR3 covers 15 residues. Germline V gene lookup returns CDR1 MNHNS and CDR2 SASEGT. For the CDR3, the DNA is TGTGCCAGCACATGGGCAGACTCCACCGACTATGGCTACACCTTC. Protein product: CASTWADSTDYGYTF.

The rearrangement joins TRBV5-1 to TRBJ1-2; no definite D call. This CDR3 contains 18 residues. V was shortened by 2 bases and J by 3 bases, with 23 bases between the two germline ends. Germline V lookup: CDR1 SGHRS, CDR2 YFSETQ. The CDR3, as DNA: TGCGCCAGCAGCTTCTTCCCGGGAGCCCTGTCGCGGGACTATGGCTACACCTTC. This sequence encodes CASSFFPGALSRDYGYTF.

The rearrangement uses TRBV25-1 and TRBJ1-4; D call uncertain. Germline V gene lookup returns CDR1 MGHDK and CDR2 SYGVNS. The CDR3 has 15 residues. Trimming left V 1 base short and J 5 bases short, with 11 bases between. CDR3 nucleotide sequence: TGTGCCAGCAGTGAATCAACGTCCGGGAATGAAAAACTGTTTTTT. Translation: CASSESTSGNEKLFF.

V gene TRBV3-1 combines with J gene TRBJ1-2; D is uncertain. From germline, CDR1 is LGHDT and CDR2 YNNKEL (reference sequence). V shed 5 bases and J shed 8 bases, with 12 bases lying between them. The CDR3 length is 12 residues. The CDR3 is CASSRLAGGYTF. DNA for the CDR3: TGTGCCAGCAGCAGACTAGCGGGGGGCTACACCTTC.

The V gene is TRBV20-1, the J gene TRBJ2-7; 8 bases line up with TRBD2. The ends lost 4 bases at V and 2 bases at J; junction bases unmatched: 4. Germline CDR1 reads DFQATT; CDR2 reads SNEGSKA (reference sequence). The CDR3 is 13 amino acids. The CDR3 DNA is TGCAGTGCTAACCCGGGGGGGGCCTACGAGCAGTACTTC. It specifies CSANPGGAYEQYF.

This clone occurred a few times. The CDR3 DNA is TGTGCCAGCAGTGAAGCTGGTCTTGAAGCTTTCTTT. Protein product: CASSEAGLEAFF. The V call is TRBV6-1, the J call TRBJ1-1, with D unresolved. V was shortened by 0 bases and J by 7 bases, with 6 bases between the two germline ends. The CDR3 sequence is 12 residues long. Germline CDR1 is MNHNS and CDR2 is SASEGT.

This clone was observed a handful of times. This chain uses TRBV6-2 or TRBV6-3 with TRBJ2-5, with D maybe TRBD1 (6 bases). V lost 2 bases, J lost 9 bases, and 13 bases lay in between. Germline V gives CDR1 MNHEY, CDR2 SVGEGT. The length of the CDR3 is 13 residues. CDR3 coding DNA: TGTGCCAGCAGTTACACTAGACCAGGGGCCCAGTACTTC. Protein sequence: CASSYTRPGAQYF.

The chain has TRBV10-3 and TRBJ2-7; 9 bases are a match to TRBD1. J lost 2 bases, V lost 3 bases, and 5 bases had no gene match. CDR3 length equals 15 residues. CDR1 is ENHRY and CDR2 is SYGVKD in the germline V gene. The CDR3, as DNA: TGTGCCATCAGTGACGTGGGACAGGGAACCTACGAGCAGTACTTC. Protein product: CAISDVGQGTYEQYF.

This clone was seen more than once but under ten times. The V call is TRBV27, the J call TRBJ1-3; TRBD1 agrees at 8 bases. The V gene's germline CDR1 is MNHEY and CDR2 SMNVEV (reference sequence). J gave up 3 bases and V 9 bases, and 7 bases lay outside the gene matches. The CDR3 runs to 14 residues. The CDR3 is CASWTGLVGNTIYF. CDR3 nucleotides: TGTGCCAGTTGGACAGGGCTGGTTGGAAACACCATATATTTT.

V gene TRBV11-1 combines with J gene TRBJ2-7; TRBD2 agrees at 9 bases. Germline V gene data show CDR1 as SGHAT and CDR2 as FQDESV (reference sequence). The CDR3 runs to 17 residues. The V gene end was trimmed by 3 bases and the J gene end by 0 bases; junction bases not matched to a gene: 9. The CDR3 is CASSLDAGTSPSYEQYF. CDR3 nucleotide sequence: TGTGCCAGCAGCTTGGACGCTGGGACTAGCCCCTCCTACGAGCAGTACTTC.